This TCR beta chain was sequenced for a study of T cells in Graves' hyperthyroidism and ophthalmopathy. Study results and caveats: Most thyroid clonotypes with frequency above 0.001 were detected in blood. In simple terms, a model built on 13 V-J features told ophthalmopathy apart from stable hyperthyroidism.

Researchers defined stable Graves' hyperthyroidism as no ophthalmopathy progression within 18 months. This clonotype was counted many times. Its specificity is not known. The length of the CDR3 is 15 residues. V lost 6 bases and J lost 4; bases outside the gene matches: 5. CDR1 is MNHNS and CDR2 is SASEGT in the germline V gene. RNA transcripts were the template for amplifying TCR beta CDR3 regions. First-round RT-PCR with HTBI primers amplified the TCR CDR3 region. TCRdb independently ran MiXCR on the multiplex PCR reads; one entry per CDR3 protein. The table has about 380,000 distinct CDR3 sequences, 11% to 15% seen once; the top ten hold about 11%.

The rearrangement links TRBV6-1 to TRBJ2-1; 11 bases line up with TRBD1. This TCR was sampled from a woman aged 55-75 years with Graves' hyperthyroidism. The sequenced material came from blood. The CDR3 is CASSDGQGAYNEQFF. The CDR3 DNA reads TGTGCCAGCAGCGACGGACAGGGGGCTTACAATGAGCAGTTCTTC.